This is a list of T cell receptor beta chains from one sample in a study of blood T cell repertoires in COVID-19. Produced via immunoSEQ multiplex PCR; TCRdb's table is partial and in-frame only. This table holds approximately 200,000 clones, 80% to 85% found once. The sequencing sample was made of peripheral blood. These receptors all come from a woman aged 25 to 39 who had recovered from COVID-19. Each CDR3 is given with its conserved first and last residue. The order of the fields is V gene, clone size, D gene, J gene, CDR3 DNA, CDR3 protein. The D gene is left open where the match is weak. Some rows mark clone size as missing; the rest say once, few, many or name a class of expanded clone.

>TRBV15|-|-|TRBJ2-2
TGTGCCACCAGCAGAGAACAGGGCCGGAACACCGGGGAGCTGTTTTTT
CATSREQGRNTGELFF
>TRBV2|-|-|TRBJ2-7
TGTGCCAGCAGCCGGGATCGGGGGTATGAGCAGTACTTC
CASSRDRGYEQYF
>TRBV28|-|-|TRBJ1-1
TGTGCCAGCAGTATGATAGGGGGACCGAACACTGAAGCTTTCTTT
CASSMIGGPNTEAFF
>TRBV2|-|-|TRBJ2-3
TGTGCCAGCAGTGGGGCCACCACAGATACGCAGTATTTT
CASSGATTDTQYF
>TRBV5-1|-|-|TRBJ2-2
TGCGCCAGCAGCACATTCGACAGGCCGAACACCGGGGAGCTGTTTTTT
CASSTFDRPNTGELFF
>TRBV7-2|-|TRBD2|TRBJ2-1
TGTGCCAGCAGGACGGGACTAGAGCAGTTCTTC
CASRTGLEQFF
>TRBV9|-|-|TRBJ2-7
TGTGCCAGCACCCCAGAGGGGGATCCCTCCTCCTACGAGCAGTACTTC
CASTPEGDPSSYEQYF
>TRBV7-2|-|TRBD2|TRBJ2-1
TGTGCCAGCAGCTTGACTAGCGGGAGGGCGGCCGTGGGCAATGAGCAGTTCTTC
CASSLTSGRAAVGNEQFF
>TRBV24-1|few|TRBD1|TRBJ1-5
TGTGCCACCAGTGACGGGACAGCTAATAGCAATCAGCCCCAGCATTTT
CATSDGTANSNQPQHF
>TRBV3-1/TRBV3-2|-|-|TRBJ1-1
TGTGCCAGCAGCCAAGATTACGGGTCTGAAGCTTTCTTT
CASSQDYGSEAFF
>TRBV3-1/TRBV3-2|-|TRBD2|TRBJ2-1
TGTGCCAGCAGCCAAGAGAAGGCGGGAGTTGGCAATGAGCAGTTCTTC
CASSQEKAGVGNEQFF